These T cell receptor beta chains were read from a single sample in a study of prognosis after radiotherapy for stage I lung cancer. TCRdb re-analysed the multiplex PCR reads in MiXCR, keeping a single row per CDR3 protein. The sample yields about 35,000 distinct CDR3 sequences, around 35% seen once. The sequences come from PBMCs, collected before or after stereotactic body radiation therapy (not recorded which). The origin of the receptors is a donor at least 50 years old with non-small cell lung cancer. CDR3s include the opening cysteine and the closing phenylalanine or tryptophan. D genes are given only for firm matches. Where a row states a size, it is once, few, many or the class of an expanded clone; other rows omit it.

NA	TRBV11-1	TRBD1	TRBJ1-2	CASSLAGQTNGCTF	TGTGCCAGCAGCTTAGCGGGACAGACGAATGGCTGCACATTC
many	TRBV6-1	NA	TRBJ1-1	CASTQFQDTEAFF	TGTGCCAGCACCCAATTCCAGGACACTGAAGCTTTCTTT
many	TRBV20-1	NA	TRBJ1-1	CSAFGRTNTEAFF	TGCAGTGCATTTGGGAGGACGAACACTGAAGCTTTCTTT
many	TRBV6-1	NA	TRBJ2-7	CASSNEGHEQYF	TGTGCCAGCAGTAACGAGGGCCACGAGCAGTACTTC
many	TRBV19	NA	TRBJ1-1	CASSPTEPPAFF	TGTGCCAGTAGTCCGACAGAGCCACCAGCTTTCTTT
many	TRBV19	TRBD1	TRBJ1-5	CASSSPGTGTVIANQPQHF	TGTGCCAGTAGTTCCCCAGGGACAGGAACTGTTATAGCCAATCAGCCCCAGCATTTT
many	TRBV5-4	TRBD2	TRBJ2-2	CASSLVAGATGELFF	TGTGCCAGCAGCTTGGTAGCGGGAGCCACCGGGGAGCTGTTTTTT
many	TRBV7-3	TRBD1	TRBJ2-7	CASSPTGSPYEQYF	TGTGCCAGCAGCCCGACAGGGAGCCCCTACGAGCAGTACTTC
NA	TRBV7-2	TRBD2	TRBJ2-1	CASSLSGTSNGEQFF	TGTGCCAGCAGCTTAAGTGGGACTAGCAATGGTGAGCAGTTCTTC
many	TRBV28	TRBD2	TRBJ2-1	CASSPPSGSTNEQFF	TGTGCCAGCAGTCCCCCTAGCGGGAGTACCAATGAGCAGTTCTTC
many	TRBV5-8	NA	TRBJ1-5	CASSLAGGLANQPQHF	TGTGCCAGCAGCTTGGCTGGGGGCCTGGCCAATCAGCCCCAGCATTTT
NA	TRBV9	TRBD2	TRBJ2-2	CASSLTSGGTGKLFF	TGTGCCAGCAGCCTGACTAGCGGGGGGACCGGGAAGCTGTTTTTT
many	TRBV6-5	NA	TRBJ1-4	CASSSRAANEKLFF	TGTGCCAGCAGTTCACGGGCAGCTAATGAAAAACTGTTTTTT
many	TRBV7-8	NA	TRBJ2-1	CASSFRTGVINEQFF	TGTGCCAGCAGCTTCCGGACCGGAGTTATAAATGAGCAGTTCTTC
medium-sized	TRBV12-3/TRBV12-4	TRBD1	TRBJ2-1	CASSLGQGTYNEQFF	TGTGCCAGCAGTTTAGGACAGGGGACTTACAATGAGCAGTTCTTC
NA	TRBV27	TRBD1	TRBJ2-6	CASSFNRGRSCANVLTF	TGTGCCAGCAGTTTTAACAGGGGACGCTCTTGTGCCAACGTCCTGACTTTC
many	TRBV4-1	TRBD1	TRBJ2-3	CASSQTFGQAGTDTQYF	TGCGCCAGCAGCCAAACATTTGGACAGGCCGGTACAGATACGCAGTATTTT